This is a list of T cell receptor beta chains from one sample in a study of blood T cell repertoires in COVID-19. Repertoires were generated with immunoSEQ multiplex PCR, while TCRdb's copy carries only in-frame clones and drops some. Counted here are 95,000 to 100,000 clones, about 84% occurring once; the ten biggest clones make up about 11%. Sequenced material: peripheral blood. These TCRs come from a woman older than 75 with acute or convalescent COVID-19. Each CDR3 is given with its conserved first and last residue.

TRBV19	CASSTPDRVAEAFF
TRBV11-2	CASSLAGQQNSPLHF
TRBV3-1/TRBV3-2	CASSQSLAVETQYF
TRBV10-3	CATQPMPGVNTEAFF
TRBV7-2	CASRPGGGWNSPLHF
TRBV19	CASSSRQGNQPQHF
TRBV7-2	CASSSAGGGQVYGYTF
TRBV5-6	CASSSAPGGQGGSKNIQYF
TRBV4-1	CASSLGTSGGARMNEQFF
TRBV28	CASSPYRGHQPQHF
TRBV19	CASSATGAGDYGYTF
TRBV7-9	CASSSSGLAGRNEQFF
TRBV9	CASSPSRLAGVETQYF
TRBV6-2/TRBV6-3	CASSYNRASEAFF
TRBV5-1	CASSSTSSPGETQYF
TRBV7-2	CASSYDRPSNTGELFF
TRBV9	CASSVAGTGGSNEQFF
TRBV10-3	CAISAQGDYGYTF
TRBV29-1	CSVEVGGSNQPQHF
TRBV3-1/TRBV3-2	CASSHKNSPLHF
TRBV7-9	CASSPVVRGTDTQYF
TRBV7-2	CASSLASGGTDTQYF
TRBV10-3	CAISESRTGTEKLFF
TRBV11-2	CASSNFDRVNGYTF
TRBV28	CASSLLQGVRQPQHF
TRBV7-9	CASSFGQGVNTEAFF
TRBV12-3/TRBV12-4	CASSLQSNTEAFF
TRBV5-1	CASSPSEGTGELFF
TRBV4-3	CASSQDRVFRYGYTF
TRBV5-6	CASSGRSSGNTIYF
TRBV5-1	CASSLLLRTGMDSTDTQYF
TRBV5-4	CASSFESGGNTEAFF
TRBV3-1/TRBV3-2	CASSQLSMLSGANVLTF
TRBV3-1/TRBV3-2	CASSLKAGAYQETQYF
TRBV6-6	CASSPQGLTGNQPQHF
TRBV12-3/TRBV12-4	CASSLLGVEKLFF
TRBV28	CASNPGDFELWNTEAFF
TRBV14	CASSPFGQTINYGYTF
TRBV6-5	CASSYSYRGKGYEQYF
TRBV6-5	CASRGDSPYEQYF